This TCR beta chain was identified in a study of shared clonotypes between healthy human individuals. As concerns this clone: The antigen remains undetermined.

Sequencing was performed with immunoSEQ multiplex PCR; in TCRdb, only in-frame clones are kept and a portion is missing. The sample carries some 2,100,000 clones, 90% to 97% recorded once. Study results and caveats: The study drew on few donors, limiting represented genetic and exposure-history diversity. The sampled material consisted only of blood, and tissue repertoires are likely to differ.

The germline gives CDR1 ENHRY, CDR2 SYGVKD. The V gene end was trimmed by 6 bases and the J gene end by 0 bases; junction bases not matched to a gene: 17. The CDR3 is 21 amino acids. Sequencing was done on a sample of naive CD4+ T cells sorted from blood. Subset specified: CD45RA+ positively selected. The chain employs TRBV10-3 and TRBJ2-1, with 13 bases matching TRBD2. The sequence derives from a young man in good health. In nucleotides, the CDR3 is TGTGCCATCAGGGGGGATGGACTAGCGGGAGTAGTGCTAACCTCCTACAATGAGCAGTTCTTC. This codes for CAIRGDGLAGVVLTSYNEQFF.